This TCR beta chain was sequenced in a study of blood T cell repertoires in COVID-19. The CDR3 length is 17 residues. Unmatched junction bases numbered 7, after V lost 2 bases and J lost 5 bases. Germline V CDR1 and CDR2: LGHNT, FRNRAP. Original analysis: Estimation of nucleated cell counts was performed using reference gene primer amplification. Sequencing used immunoSEQ multiplex PCR; TCRdb keeps in-frame clones, though not all of them. D and trimming were read from the DNA, whereas the V and J calls and clone size are those reported in that table. Found here are roughly 15,000 clones, 85% to 95% of them singletons; the top ten hold approximately 7.6%.

The sequenced sample was peripheral blood. The chain employs TRBV12-5 and TRBJ2-3; TRBD2 aligns across 13 bases. This receptor was identified in a human donor with active COVID-19. The donor label of this sample is uncertain. The CDR3 is CASGLSRTSGSLDTQYF. CDR3 DNA: TGTGCTAGTGGTTTGTCCCGGACTAGCGGGAGTTTAGATACGCAGTATTTT.